Below, one T cell receptor (beta chain) is given with its context. The V segment lost 1 base and the J segment 3 bases; nucleotides outside the gene matches: 10. Germline values: CDR1 SEHNR, CDR2 FQNEAQ (reference sequence). The CDR3 runs 17 residues. The data stem from a study of blood T cell repertoires in COVID-19. Study summary: The origin of the acute and convalescent COVID-19 samples was the United States, Italy and Spain.

The study recruited people aged roughly 18 to 100 years across around 23 US areas. As handled by the study authors: Amplification with reference gene primers provided the estimates of nucleated cell counts. Profiled with immunoSEQ multiplex PCR; TCRdb holds only in-frame clones, not every one. V, J and clone size are those of that table, while D and trimming were read from the DNA. The repertoire holds about 200,000 clones, roughly 77% seen once, with about 15% in the top ten. The clonotype originates from a woman aged 45-65 years with acute COVID-19. The J gene is TRBJ2-5, the V gene TRBV7-9, with 8 bases fitting TRBD2. Sequencing was carried out using PBMCs or T cells enriched from blood (not recorded which). The CDR3 nucleotides read TGTGCCAGCAGCTTAGTAGTAGCGGGACCCCCCAAAGAGACCCAGTACTTC. This encodes CASSLVVAGPPKETQYF.